These T cell receptor beta chains were read from a single sample in a study of regulatory T cells in long-lasting Graves disease. MiXCR, applied by TCRdb to the multiplex PCR reads, yields one record per CDR3 protein. Among more than 300,000 distinct CDR3 sequences, about 19% were seen once, and the ten largest hold less than 35%. Specimen: peripheral blood mononuclear cells (PBMCs), collected when the disease was refractory, from a patient treated with antithyroid drugs. These receptors originate from a female donor with Graves disease. Both conserved end residues are part of each CDR3. Fields, in order: V gene, clone size, D gene, J gene, CDR3 DNA, CDR3 protein. A D gene is named only where the DNA matches it firmly. The size field is filled for only some rows; it gives once, few, many or a size class.

TRBV19	NA	TRBD1	TRBJ1-2	TGTGCCAGCGCACCCAGAGACAGGGCTAACTATGGCTACACCTTC	CASAPRDRANYGYTF
TRBV13	NA	NA	TRBJ2-1	TGTGCCACCCAGTCGGCGAGTCTTATATACAATGAGCAGTTCTTC	CATQSASLIYNEQFF
TRBV7-8	many	NA	TRBJ1-2	TGTGCCAGCAGCTTATTTGAGCGGAGGAGAGGGGATGGCTACACCTTC	CASSLFERRRGDGYTF
TRBV19	few	NA	TRBJ1-5	TGTGCCAGTAGTCCTTATTCTACAGTCTTAAGCAATCAGCCCCAGCATTTT	CASSPYSTVLSNQPQHF
TRBV27	NA	TRBD1	TRBJ1-4	TGTGCCAGCGGACCGGGACAGGGTAATGAAAAACTGTTTTTT	CASGPGQGNEKLFF
TRBV14	few	NA	TRBJ1-2	TGTGCCAGCAGCCAATGGGGGAACGGCTACACCTTC	CASSQWGNGYTF
TRBV6-2/TRBV6-3	many	NA	TRBJ2-4	TGTGCCAGCAGTTACGGGCTAGCATCCATTCAGTACTTC	CASSYGLASIQYF
TRBV6-5	many	TRBD2	TRBJ2-7	TGTGCCAGCAGTTACTTTAGCGGGAGCTACGAGCAGTACTTC	CASSYFSGSYEQYF
TRBV12-3/TRBV12-4	few	NA	TRBJ2-6	TGTGCCAGCCGCGCTCCGGGGAGCTCTGGGGCCAACGTCCTGACTTTC	CASRAPGSSGANVLTF
TRBV3-1	many	NA	TRBJ2-7	TGTGCCAGCAGCCCCAGAAAGGGCCGCTCCTACGAGCAGTACTTC	CASSPRKGRSYEQYF
TRBV5-1	NA	NA	TRBJ2-1	TGCGCCAGCAGCTCCACCGGGACTCGCCTCACGGATGAGCAGTTCTTC	CASSSTGTRLTDEQFF
TRBV11-3	NA	TRBD2	TRBJ2-2	TGTGCCAGCAGCTCAAGACTAGCGGGGGGGCTTCTCGGAGACACCGGGGAGCTGTTTTTT	CASSSRLAGGLLGDTGELFF
TRBV24-1	few	NA	TRBJ2-7	TGTGCCACCAGCCCTAGGGGTCACTCCTACGAGCAGTACTTC	CATSPRGHSYEQYF
TRBV19	NA	TRBD1	TRBJ1-5	TGTGCCAGTAGTATTGGAAGACAGGGGGATAATCAGCCCCAGCATTTT	CASSIGRQGDNQPQHF
TRBV20-1	many	NA	TRBJ1-2	TGCAGTGCTAGAGCGCCGGACGTATCTAACTATGGCTACACCTTC	CSARAPDVSNYGYTF
TRBV12-3/TRBV12-4	NA	NA	TRBJ1-1	TGTGCCAGCAGACTCGGACATTTGAACACTGAAGCTTTCTTT	CASRLGHLNTEAFF
TRBV2	many	NA	TRBJ1-5	TGTGCCAGCAGGAAGGGGAGTAGCAATCAGCCCCAGCATTTT	CASRKGSSNQPQHF
TRBV5-4	few	TRBD1	TRBJ2-7	TGTGCCAGCAGCTCGGTCAATGGACAGGGGGACTACGAGCAGTACTTC	CASSSVNGQGDYEQYF
TRBV30	NA	NA	TRBJ1-3	TGTGCCTGGAGTCACCGGCGCTCTGGAAACACCATATATTTT	CAWSHRRSGNTIYF
TRBV20-1	many	NA	TRBJ1-6	TGCAGTGGGGGGCGAGTGGGCAATTCACCCCTCCACTTT	CSGGRVGNSPLHF
TRBV20-1	many	NA	TRBJ2-7	TGCAGTGCGCTGAGCTCCTACGAGCAGTACTTC	CSALSSYEQYF
TRBV7-3	NA	NA	TRBJ1-6	TGTACCAGCAGCTTGGGCAGGGGATCACCCCTCCACTTT	CTSSLGRGSPLHF
TRBV6-2/TRBV6-3	few	NA	TRBJ1-2	TGTGCCAGCGCCCCAGTTGGGACCTATGGCTACACCTTC	CASAPVGTYGYTF
TRBV6-1	few	NA	TRBJ1-5	TGTGCCAGCTTATTGTTCGGGGGCGGAGGAAATCAGCCCCAGCATTTT	CASLLFGGGGNQPQHF
TRBV18	NA	NA	TRBJ1-6	TGTGCCAGCTCACCACCCGGGGGGGCATTGACCAATTCACCCCTCCACTTT	CASSPPGGALTNSPLHF
TRBV2	many	NA	TRBJ2-5	TGTGCCAGCATGAGGCAAGAGACCCAGTACTTC	CASMRQETQYF
TRBV5-5	many	TRBD1	TRBJ2-5	TGTGCCAGCAGCTTTTACGGGGACAGCAAAGAGACCCAGTACTTC	CASSFYGDSKETQYF
TRBV3-1	many	NA	TRBJ1-6	TGTGCCAGCAGCCAAGTAGGCTTCAGCTCCTATAATTCACCCCTCCACTTT	CASSQVGFSSYNSPLHF
TRBV4-1	NA	NA	TRBJ1-1	TGCGCCAGCAGCCAAGTCCTGCGGGGGGGTATCGCTGAAGCTTTCTTT	CASSQVLRGGIAEAFF
TRBV13	few	NA	TRBJ1-2	TGTGCCAGCAGCCCTAGGGGCTGGGGGGCCGGCTATGGCTACACCTTC	CASSPRGWGAGYGYTF